This T cell receptor beta chain is from a study of radiotherapy plus CTLA-4 blockade in lung cancer. Assay used: immunoSEQ multiplex PCR; TCRdb lists only in-frame clones, some missing. The sample includes 52,000 or so clones, approximately 84% of them seen just once. This clone occurred a few times. V lost 6 bases to trimming and J lost 7 bases; unmatched junction nucleotides: 5. The CDR3 consists of 12 residues. In germline, CDR1 is MGHDK, CDR2 SYGVNS. Chemo-refractory metastatic non-small-cell lung cancer patients were treated with focal radiation plus CTLA-4 blockade with ipilimumab. The specimen comprised peripheral blood, sampled from a patient treated with radiotherapy plus ipilimumab. The sequence came from a human donor with non-small cell lung cancer whose response to radiotherapy plus ipilimumab could not be evaluated. The chain recombines TRBV25-1 with TRBJ1-1, with 7 bases matching TRBD1. The CDR3 DNA follows: TGTGCCAGCAGCTTAACAGGGGTTGAAGCTTTCTTT. This codes for CASSLTGVEAFF.